These 31 T cell receptor beta chains share one sample of origin, sequenced in a study of blood T cell repertoires in COVID-19. Assay: immunoSEQ multiplex PCR; the TCRdb copy retains only in-frame clones and omits some. The data show around 130,000 clones, with approximately 88% seen just once and 10% to 13% held by the top ten. Sample: peripheral blood. Receptors originate from a man aged 60 to 75 with active or convalescent COVID-19.

The chain uses TRBV7-3 and TRBJ2-4; possible D gene TRBD2, 6 bases. The V and J ends lost 4 bases and 4 bases respectively, with 14 bases between them. The CDR3 length is 15 residues. From germline, CDR1 is SGHTA and CDR2 FQGTGA. The CDR3 loop reads CASSSGVPPKNIQYF. CDR3 nucleotide sequence: TGTGCCAGCAGCTCGGGGGTCCCCCCTAAAAACATTCAGTACTTC.

The chain uses TRBV11-2 and TRBJ1-2; D unresolved. The CDR3 is 12 residues long. Per the germline V gene, CDR1 is SGHAT and CDR2 is FQNNGV. V was cut by 6 bases and J by 4 bases, with 9 bases left in between. DNA for the CDR3: TGTGCCAGCAGTTCAACAGCCTATGGCTACACCTTC. It specifies CASSSTAYGYTF.

The CDR3 here is CASSSDRGQERQFF. For the CDR3, the DNA is TGTGCCAGCAGTTCAGACAGGGGGCAGGAACGGCAGTTCTTC. This rearrangement joins TRBV7-9 to TRBJ2-1; TRBD1 aligns across 10 bases. Germline V lookup: CDR1 SEHNR, CDR2 FQNEAQ (reference sequence). After removal of 6 bases from V and 12 bases from J, the junction contained 11 bases not matched to a gene. The CDR3 loop spans 14 amino acids.

This chain uses TRBV11-2 with TRBJ2-2, with 11 nucleotides matching TRBD2. V was clipped by 7 bases and J by 5 bases; unmatched bases: 9. This CDR3 comprises 16 residues. Germline V gene sequence: CDR1 SGHAT, CDR2 FQNNGV. CDR3 in DNA: TGTGCCAGCAACTCTCGACTAGCGGGAAGGACCGGGGAGCTGTTTTTT. Protein sequence: CASNSRLAGRTGELFF.

The V gene is TRBV27, the J gene TRBJ2-7; 11 bases match TRBD2. The junction had 2 bases not matched to a gene; V was cut back by 7 bases and J by 0 bases. Germline CDR1 and CDR2: MNHEY and SMNVEV (reference sequence). The CDR3 has 14 residues. CDR3 loop: CASKGTSGSYEQYF. Here the CDR3 DNA reads TGTGCCAGCAAGGGGACTAGCGGCTCCTACGAGCAGTACTTC.

This chain uses TRBV3-1 (or the pseudogene TRBV3-2) with TRBJ2-1; D unclear. The CDR3 loop spans 11 amino acids. CDR1 and CDR2 from the germline V gene are LGHDT and YNNKEL (reference sequence). The V and J ends lost 5 bases and 7 bases respectively, with 6 bases between them. CDR3 nucleotides: TGTGCCAGCAGCGACATGAATGAGCAGTTCTTC. It codes for CASSDMNEQFF.

This chain connects TRBV28 to TRBJ1-5; 8 bases match TRBD1. The CDR3 sequence is 19 residues long. V shed 2 bases and J 2 bases; nucleotides not matched to a gene: 14. Germline lookup yields CDR1 MDHEN and CDR2 SYDVKM. The CDR3 nucleotides are TGTGCCAGCAGTTTAAAGATAGACCCAACAGGGGGAGGCAATCAGCCCCAGCATTTT. Translation gives CASSLKIDPTGGGNQPQHF.

This clone occurred once. J is TRBJ2-7 and V is TRBV3-1 (or the pseudogene TRBV3-2); 7 positions match TRBD2. With V trimmed by 8 bases and J by 5 bases, 9 bases remained unmatched. From germline, CDR1 is LGHDT and CDR2 YNNKEL (reference sequence). There are 13 residues in the CDR3. The CDR3 sequence is CASWGGSGNEQYF. The DNA for the CDR3 is TGTGCCAGCTGGGGGGGGAGTGGAAACGAGCAGTACTTC.

J is TRBJ2-7 and V is TRBV6-5; unclear D gene. With 2 bases removed from V and 5 bases from J, the gap between germline ends came to 10 bases. The V gene's germline CDR1 is MNHEY and CDR2 SVGAGI. The CDR3 sequence is 13 residues long. The CDR3 here is CASSYGGVNEQYF. CDR3 nucleotide sequence: TGTGCCAGCAGTTACGGCGGTGTTAACGAGCAGTACTTC.

The J gene is TRBJ1-6, the V gene TRBV7-3; 8 bases are shared with TRBD1. CDR1 and CDR2 from the germline V gene are SGHTA and FQGTGA. CDR3 size: 17 residues. Trimming cost V 5 bases and J 4 bases; bases outside gene matches: 10. Here the CDR3 DNA reads TGTGCCAGCAGCCAGGGGACAGGCCTAGGGTATAATTCACCCCTCCACTTT. It is translated as CASSQGTGLGYNSPLHF.

This chain joins TRBV28 and TRBJ1-4; 7 bases are a match to TRBD1. Per germline, CDR1 MDHEN and CDR2 SYDVKM. The V gene end was trimmed by 3 bases and the J gene end by 2 bases; junction bases not matched to a gene: 3. This CDR3 is built from 15 residues. The CDR3, as DNA: TGTGCCAGCAGTTTGAACAGGGGTACTAATGAAAAACTGTTTTTT. Amino acid sequence: CASSLNRGTNEKLFF.

For this clone: One junction end does not reproduce the germline sequence, and a read error may be involved. The rearrangement links TRBV27 to TRBJ2-7; 10 bases are shared with TRBD2. This CDR3 is 17 amino acids long. The V gene's germline CDR1 is MNHEY and CDR2 SMNVEV (reference sequence). The CDR3 nucleotides read TGTGCCAGCAGTCTGACAAGTAGCGGGAGGATCTCCTTCGAGCAGTACTTC. This translates into CASSLTSSGRISFEQYF.

This chain uses TRBV10-1 with TRBJ2-7; D is perhaps TRBD2 (6 bases). Germline V lookup: CDR1 WNHNN, CDR2 SYGVQD (reference sequence). Trimming took 6 bases from V and 6 from J, leaving 18 bases between them. CDR3 length: 14 residues. CDR3 sequence reads: CASRAGTGLGEQYF. The CDR3 nucleotides are TGCGCCAGCAGGGCCGGGACTGGCTTAGGCGAGCAGTACTTC.

The chain has TRBV6-4 and TRBJ2-7; 10 bases fit TRBD1. This CDR3 region has 15 residues. CDR1 and CDR2 from the germline V gene are MRHNA and SNTAGT. V lost 4 bases and J lost 3; bases outside the gene matches: 6. The CDR3: CASSAYGQGGYEQYF. The CDR3 coding sequence is TGTGCCAGCAGTGCCTACGGACAGGGGGGCTACGAGCAGTACTTC.

This clone is a singleton in its sample. The CDR3 region has the DNA TGTGCCAGCTCGCAGGGACCGGGACTAGCGGGAAATTACTACGAGCAGTACTTC. Translation: CASSQGPGLAGNYYEQYF. The chain uses TRBV18 and TRBJ2-7; 13 nucleotides agree with TRBD2. The germline V gene encodes CDR1 KGHSH and CDR2 LQKENI. The CDR3 is made up of 18 amino acids. V lost 6 bases and J lost 3; bases outside the gene matches: 14.

The CDR3 spells CASSYSSRSTDTQYF. The CDR3 DNA reads as TGTGCCAGCAGTTACTCGAGCCGTAGCACAGATACGCAGTATTTT. This chain links TRBV6-5 with TRBJ2-3; the D is unclear. V gave up 0 bases and J gave up 0 bases, with 7 bases separating them. Germline CDR1 MNHEY, CDR2 SVGAGI. The length of the CDR3 is 15 residues.

This CDR3 reads CATRPGGQGGNTIYF. CDR3 nucleotides: TGCGCCACCCGTCCTGGGGGACAGGGGGGAAACACCATATATTTT. The chain uses TRBV5-1 and TRBJ1-3, with 10 positions matching TRBD1. V gave up 9 bases and J gave up 4 bases; unmatched junction bases: 10. Germline CDR1 reads SGHRS; CDR2 reads YFSETQ. The CDR3 contains 15 residues.

This clone is a singleton in its sample. The chain uses TRBV18 and TRBJ1-5; D uncertain. The CDR3 has 15 amino acids. Germline V lookup: CDR1 KGHSH, CDR2 LQKENI. Trimming pared 4 bases from V and 0 bases from J, leaving 10 bases between. CDR3 in DNA: TGTGCCAGCTCACTGGTCAAACATAGCAATCAGCCCCAGCATTTT. It codes for CASSLVKHSNQPQHF.

The chain joins TRBV4-1 to TRBJ1-1; 8 bases match TRBD1. Looked up from germline, CDR1 is MGHRA and CDR2 is YSYEKL. The CDR3 runs 17 residues. J was trimmed by 4 bases and V by 4 bases; bases with no gene match: 14. This CDR3 is CASSRAADRAKITEAFF. For the CDR3, the DNA is TGCGCCAGCAGCCGAGCGGCGGACAGGGCAAAAATCACTGAAGCTTTCTTT.

V is TRBV12-3 or TRBV12-4 and J is TRBJ1-3; D ambiguous. Trimming cost V 3 bases and J 0 bases, with 3 bases left between them. This CDR3 spans 13 amino acids. CDR3 nucleotide sequence: TGTGCCAGCAGTTTCGTCTCTGGAAACACCATATATTTT. Amino acid sequence: CASSFVSGNTIYF.

CDR3 amino acids: CASILAGTKETQYF. The CDR3 DNA follows: TGTGCCAGCATCCTCGCCGGGACTAAAGAGACCCAGTACTTC. This chain joins TRBV2 and TRBJ2-5; 7 nucleotides line up with TRBD2. Germline values: CDR1 SNHLY, CDR2 FYNNEI. The length of the CDR3 is 14 residues. With V trimmed by 7 bases and J by 3 bases, 8 bases remained unmatched.

The rearrangement uses TRBV19 and TRBJ2-1; tentatively, D is TRBD1 (6 bases). V was clipped by 5 bases and J by 1 base, with 9 bases between them. The germline gives CDR1 LNHDA, CDR2 SQIVND (reference sequence). This CDR3 spans 14 amino acids. The CDR3 nucleotides are TGTGCCAGTAGTGGACAGAAGTCCTACAATGAGCAGTTCTTC. It specifies CASSGQKSYNEQFF.

The chain employs TRBV12-2 and TRBJ1-5; the listed D gene, TRBD1, was not tested against the DNA. TRBV12-2 is given as a pseudogene. This CDR3 has 15 residues. CDR3 loop: CASRLVTRDYQPQHF. As DNA, the CDR3 is TGTGCAAGTCGCTTAGTTACCAGGGATTATCAGCCCCAGCATTTT.

This clone came up once. This chain links TRBV5-1 with TRBJ1-6, with a possible D match to TRBD1 (5 bases). V lost 3 bases and J lost 5, with 6 bases in between. Germline lookup yields CDR1 SGHRS and CDR2 YFSETQ. The CDR3 spans 13 residues. DNA for the CDR3: TGCGCCAGCAGCTCACAGGATAATTCACCCCTCCACTTT. Translated: CASSSQDNSPLHF.

Comment on this clone: In the same sample, other DNA sequences code for this CDR3. This rearrangement joins TRBV30 to TRBJ1-5; D may be TRBD1 (5 bases). CDR3 size: 13 residues. Germline CDR1 GTSNPN, CDR2 SVGIG (reference sequence). With 0 bases removed from V and 4 bases from J, the gap between germline ends came to 7 bases. CDR3 nucleotides: TGTGCCTGGAGTGTCGGGGGGAATCAGCCCCAGCATTTT. This codes for CAWSVGGNQPQHF.

The chain carries TRBV5-1 and TRBJ1-4; 9 nucleotides line up with TRBD1. Germline V CDR1 and CDR2: SGHRS, YFSETQ. The CDR3 has 15 amino acids. J gave up 5 bases and V 5 bases, and 7 bases lay outside the gene matches. CDR3 DNA: TGCGCCAGCAGGCGGACGGGACAGGGCAATGAAAAACTGTTTTTT. It specifies CASRRTGQGNEKLFF.

The chain has TRBV12-3 or TRBV12-4 and TRBJ2-7; D uncertain. This CDR3 spans 11 amino acids. Trimming took 10 bases from V and 5 from J, leaving 12 bases between them. The CDR3 nucleotides read TGTGCCACCACATCGGGTAACGAGCAGTACTTC. This encodes CATTSGNEQYF.

V gene TRBV6-5 combines with J gene TRBJ1-6; D perhaps matches TRBD1 (5 bases). This CDR3 comprises 15 residues. V was pared by 2 bases and J by 7 bases, with 12 bases between. CDR1 is MNHEY, CDR2 SVGAGI, per germline. The CDR3, as DNA: TGTGCCAGCAGTTACGTCTGGCAGGGCAATTCACCCCTCCACTTT. Protein sequence: CASSYVWQGNSPLHF.

J is TRBJ2-4 and V is TRBV28; 11 bases fit TRBD2. Germline trimming cut 2 bases from V and 2 bases from J; bases unmatched to any gene: 8. This CDR3 is built from 18 residues. Germline CDR1 is MDHEN and CDR2 is SYDVKM. The CDR3 coding sequence is TGTGCCAGCAGTTTACGCACTAGCGGGAGCGGGTCCAAAAACATTCAGTACTTC. Amino acids: CASSLRTSGSGSKNIQYF.

This chain joins TRBV6-1 and TRBJ1-2, with TRBD1 matching 8 bases. The CDR3 runs to 15 residues. J was trimmed by 8 bases and V by 0 bases; bases with no gene match: 8. The germline V gene encodes CDR1 MNHNS and CDR2 SASEGT. CDR3 sequence reads: CASSEAPDRVGGYTF. In DNA, the CDR3 is TGTGCCAGCAGTGAAGCTCCGGACAGGGTCGGGGGCTACACCTTC.

The chain has TRBV30 and TRBJ2-1; 11 positions match TRBD2. The germline CDR1 and CDR2 sequences are GTSNPN and SVGIG (reference sequence). The CDR3 sequence is 15 residues long. J was trimmed by 7 bases and V by 0 bases; bases with no gene match: 5. The CDR3 sequence: CAWSVGSGRANEQFF. The CDR3 bases are TGTGCCTGGAGTGTGGGTAGCGGGAGGGCGAATGAGCAGTTCTTC.